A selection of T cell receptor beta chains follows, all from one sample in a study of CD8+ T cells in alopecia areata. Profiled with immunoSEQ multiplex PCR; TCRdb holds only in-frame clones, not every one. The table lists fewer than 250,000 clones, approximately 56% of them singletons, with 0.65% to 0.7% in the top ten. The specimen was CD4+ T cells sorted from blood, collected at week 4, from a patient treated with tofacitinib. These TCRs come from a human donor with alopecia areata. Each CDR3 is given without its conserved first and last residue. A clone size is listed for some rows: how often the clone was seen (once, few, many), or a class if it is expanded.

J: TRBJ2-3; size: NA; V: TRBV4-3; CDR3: ASSQAPTSGTTDTQY
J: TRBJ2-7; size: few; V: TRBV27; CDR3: ASSSPLGGEQY
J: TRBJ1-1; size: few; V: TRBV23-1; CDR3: ASSPSRVGTEAF
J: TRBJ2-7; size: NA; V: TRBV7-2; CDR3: ASSPTELPSYEQY
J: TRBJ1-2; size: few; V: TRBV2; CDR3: ASTPSNYGYT
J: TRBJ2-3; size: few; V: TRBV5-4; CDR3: ASTPGGRRTDTQY
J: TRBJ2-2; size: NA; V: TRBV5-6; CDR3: ASTPYQETGELF
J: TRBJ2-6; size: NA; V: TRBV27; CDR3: ASSFAFRVELDNVLT
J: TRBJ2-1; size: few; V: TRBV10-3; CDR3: AINSRLDNEQF
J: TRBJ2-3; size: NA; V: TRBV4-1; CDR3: ASSLRLTATDTQY
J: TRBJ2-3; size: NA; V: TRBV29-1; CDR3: SVVLDTQY